Given below is one T cell receptor (beta chain) in context. Its specificity is unknown. TCRdb's table, derived via immunoSEQ multiplex PCR, lists solely in-frame clones and lacks some. The data contain 65,000 to 95,000 clones, about 80% of them seen just once; the ten biggest clones take up 0.45% to 0.6%. This sample stems from a study of CD4 T cell repertoires in COVID-19. Study-wide findings and caveats: Some SARS-CoV-2 clonotypes, between about 7 and 28%, recurred in SARS-CoV and/or HKU1 cultures. Two or all three memory subsets shared several highly expanded SARS-CoV-2-reactive clonotypes.

The CDR3 contains 14 residues. Germline V CDR1 and CDR2: LNHDA, SQIVND (reference sequence). With 5 bases clipped from V and 6 bases from J, the junction kept 3 bases outside the gene matches. Mild-to-severe COVID-19 survivors were the donors. These memory T cells were uncultured and sequenced directly after ex vivo isolation. The chain joins TRBV19 to TRBJ2-3, with TRBD2 matching 12 bases. This TCR was recovered from a human donor who had COVID-19. This specimen consisted of CD4+ T cells from peripheral blood, obtained after recovery from COVID-19. The CDR3 spells CASSASGRVDTQYF. The CDR3 DNA follows: TGTGCCAGTAGTGCTAGCGGGAGGGTGGATACGCAGTATTTT.